The 27 T cell receptor beta chains listed next were all sequenced from one sample in a study of early T cells in non-severe SARS-CoV-2 infection. TCRdb called the 5' RACE reads again in MiXCR, with one record for every CDR3 protein. The profile shows about 88,000 distinct CDR3 sequences, more than 13% of them singletons. Material for sequencing was whole blood. The receptor source for this set is an adult who was a healthcare worker with PCR-confirmed SARS-CoV-2 infection or an uninfected control (not recorded which).

Many counts were recorded for this clonotype. The chain is built from TRBV9 and TRBJ2-1; D is possibly TRBD2 (5 bases). Deletions cut 4 bases from V and 8 bases from J, with 16 bases between. Germline V gene sequence: CDR1 SGDLS, CDR2 YYNGEE. This CDR3 spans 14 amino acids. The CDR3 loop reads CASSRTGREHEQFF. The CDR3 DNA follows: TGTGCCAGCAGCAGGACGGGAAGGGAGCATGAGCAGTTCTTC.

The gene calls are TRBV5-1 and TRBJ2-2, with no clear D. Trimming pared 3 bases from V and 5 bases from J, leaving 5 bases between. The CDR3 covers 12 residues. Germline-derived CDR1 and CDR2 are SGHRS and YFSETQ. The DNA of the CDR3 is TGCGCCAGCAGCTCTTCTACCGGGGAGCTGTTTTTT. This sequence encodes CASSSSTGELFF. The variable domain in full, completed from reference TRBV5-1 and TRBJ2-2, reads KAGVTQTPRYLIKTRGQQVTLSCSPISGHRSVSWYQQTPGQGLQFLFEYFSETQRNKGNFPGRFSGRQFSNSRSEMNVSTLELGDSALYLCASSSSTGELFFGEGSRLTVL.

This clonotype was recorded at least ten times. This chain joins TRBV5-6 and TRBJ2-2; D is uncertain. Germline V CDR1 and CDR2: SGHDT, YYEEEE. CDR3 length equals 16 residues. Trimming took 2 bases from V and 1 from J, leaving 12 bases between them. The CDR3 nucleotides are TGTGCCAGCAGCTTAACTCCTTTATTGAACACCGGGGAGCTGTTTTTT. This sequence encodes CASSLTPLLNTGELFF.

J is TRBJ2-3 and V is TRBV28; D is unclear. From germline, CDR1 is MDHEN and CDR2 SYDVKM. V lost 3 bases, J lost 2 bases, and 3 bases lay in between. This CDR3 contains 12 residues. The CDR3 loop is CASSFITDTQYF. CDR3 coding DNA: TGTGCCAGCAGTTTCATCACAGATACGCAGTATTTT.

This clonotype has ten or more counts. The V gene is TRBV28, the J gene TRBJ1-1, with a possible D match to TRBD1 (5 bases). Trimming took 8 bases from V and 1 from J, leaving 11 bases between them. The CDR3 runs 13 residues. Germline V gene data show CDR1 as MDHEN and CDR2 as SYDVKM. CDR3 region: CASGDGGNTEAFF. The DNA for the CDR3 is TGTGCCAGCGGGGACGGAGGGAACACTGAAGCTTTCTTT.

V and J are TRBV6-6 and TRBJ1-5; D possibly corresponds to TRBD1 (6 bases). V was shortened by 2 bases and J by 7 bases, with 9 bases between the two germline ends. The CDR3 totals 13 residues. Germline V lookup: CDR1 MNHNY, CDR2 SVGAGI (reference sequence). CDR3 sequence reads: CASSYEGGQPQHF. CDR3 in DNA: TGTGCCAGCAGTTACGAGGGGGGCCAGCCCCAGCATTTT.

The chain couples TRBV20-1 to TRBJ2-1, with 7 bases lining up with TRBD2. The CDR3 consists of 12 residues. The germline V gene has CDR1 DFQATT and CDR2 SNEGSKA (reference sequence). The ends lost 5 bases at V and 4 bases at J; junction bases unmatched: 2. CDR3 residues: CSAERGYNEQFF. CDR3 bases: TGCAGTGCTGAGCGGGGATACAATGAGCAGTTCTTC.

V usage is TRBV9 and J usage is TRBJ2-3, with 14 bases identical to TRBD2. The V gene's germline CDR1 is SGDLS and CDR2 YYNGEE. The CDR3 is 19 residues long. The junction had 15 bases not matched to a gene; V was cut back by 7 bases and J by 2 bases. As DNA, the CDR3 is TGTGCCAGCTGGGTGCGCGGGACTAGCGGGAGTGGAGACACAGATACGCAGTATTTT. Its translation is CASWVRGTSGSGDTDTQYF.

Many counts were recorded for this clonotype. The rearrangement uses TRBV7-7 and TRBJ1-5; D is uncertain. Germline loops: CDR1 SSHAT, CDR2 FNYEAQ (reference sequence). The CDR3 contains 15 residues. V dropped 0 bases and J dropped 0 bases, with 6 bases sitting between them. CDR3 in amino acids: CASSLATYSNQPQHF. For the CDR3, the DNA is TGTGCCAGCAGCTTAGCGACATATAGCAATCAGCCCCAGCATTTT. Variable domain in full (rest from reference TRBV7-7 and TRBJ1-5): GAGVSQSPRYKVTKRGQDVTLRCDPISSHATLYWYQQALGQGPEFLTYFNYEAQPDKSGLPSDRFSAERPEGSISTLTIQRTEQRDSAMYRCASSLATYSNQPQHFGDGTRLSIL.

This clonotype was counted between two and nine times. This chain uses TRBV5-4 with TRBJ1-1, with D tentatively TRBD1 (6 bases). The length of the CDR3 is 14 residues. V was shortened by 6 bases and J by 3 bases, with 15 bases between the two germline ends. CDR1 is SGHNT and CDR2 is YYREEE in the germline V gene (reference sequence). The CDR3 loop reads CASTGAGRDTEAFF. The CDR3 DNA is TGTGCCAGCACGGGGGCAGGACGCGACACTGAAGCTTTCTTT.

The DNA for the CDR3 is TGTGCCAGCAGCCACCCTACGCTGACTAGCGATATCAATGAGCAGTTCTTC. The encoded protein is CASSHPTLTSDINEQFF. The rearrangement uses TRBV11-2 and TRBJ2-1; 8 nucleotides agree with TRBD2. CDR3 size: 17 residues. Germline-derived CDR1 and CDR2 are SGHAT and FQNNGV. V lost 5 bases to trimming and J lost 6 bases; unmatched junction nucleotides: 15.

There are a few counts of this clonotype. The genes are TRBV12-3 or TRBV12-4 and TRBJ2-7, with D unresolved. The CDR3 length is 11 residues. V lost 3 bases, J lost 6 bases, and 6 bases lay in between. The CDR3 spells CASSFRSEQYF. The CDR3 region has the DNA TGTGCCAGCAGTTTTCGAAGCGAGCAGTACTTC.

The chain uses TRBV5-1 and TRBJ1-2, with 7 bases fitting TRBD1. Germline V gene data show CDR1 as SGHRS and CDR2 as YFSETQ. There are 16 residues in the CDR3. Germline trimming cut 2 bases from V and 0 bases from J; bases unmatched to any gene: 7. CDR3 protein: CASSLTLQGPNYGYTF. As DNA, the CDR3 is TGCGCCAGCAGCTTAACACTACAGGGGCCTAACTATGGCTACACCTTC.

The chain has TRBV6-2 or TRBV6-3 and TRBJ1-5; 8 positions agree with TRBD1. Trimming at V came to 5 bases and at J to 6 bases, leaving 6 bases not matched to a gene. Germline loops: CDR1 MNHEY, CDR2 SVGEGT. The CDR3 is 14 residues long. CDR3 loop: CASSPQGAGQPQHF. CDR3 nucleotide sequence: TGTGCCAGCAGTCCTCAGGGGGCCGGTCAGCCCCAGCATTTT.

This clonotype came up many times. This chain uses TRBV7-2 with TRBJ2-2, with 7 positions matching TRBD1. V shed 3 bases, J shed 4 bases, and the junction held 8 bases outside the gene matches. CDR1 is SGHTA, CDR2 FQGNSA, per germline. This CDR3 contains 16 residues. The CDR3 reads CASSFRQGGGTGELFF. The CDR3 nucleotides are TGTGCCAGCAGCTTTAGACAGGGCGGAGGCACCGGGGAGCTGTTTTTT.

The CDR3 DNA is TGTGCCAGCAGTGAAGCGTACGGCTTTCCCTACGAGCAGTACTTC. This encodes CASSEAYGFPYEQYF. The gene calls are TRBV6-1 and TRBJ2-7; D not resolved. CDR1 is MNHNS and CDR2 is SASEGT in the germline V gene. Trimming took 0 bases from V and 2 from J, leaving 11 bases between them. The CDR3 has 15 residues.

The genes are TRBV5-5 and TRBJ2-1, with D unclear. The CDR3 is 11 residues long. Trimming shortened V by 4 bases and J by 8 bases, and 7 bases separated the two germline ends. Germline V gives CDR1 SGHKS, CDR2 YYEKEE (reference sequence). The CDR3 DNA is TGTGCCAGCAGCCCACACTATGAGCAGTTCTTC. This translates into CASSPHYEQFF.

V and J are TRBV7-8 and TRBJ2-1; D assignment may be TRBD1 or TRBD2 (5 bases each). Germline CDR1 and CDR2: SGHVS and FQNEAQ. This CDR3 region has 12 residues. Between the trimmed V and J ends, which lost 1 base and 9 bases, there was a span of 7 bases. The CDR3 sequence: CASSLVGVEQFF. DNA of the CDR3: TGTGCCAGCAGCTTAGTGGGGGTTGAGCAGTTCTTC.

The CDR3 DNA reads TGTGCCAGCAACCCGTTAGTGGCTTACTCGACTAGCACAGATACGCAGTATTTT. It encodes CASNPLVAYSTSTDTQYF. V usage is TRBV28 and J usage is TRBJ2-3; no clear D gene. There are 18 residues in the CDR3. Germline-derived CDR1 and CDR2 are MDHEN and SYDVKM. The germline V and J ends were trimmed by 7 bases and 0 bases, with 23 bases remaining between them.

This sequence joins TRBV6-6 and TRBJ2-3; TRBD2 agrees at 7 bases. V shed 5 bases and J 4 bases; nucleotides not matched to a gene: 3. The CDR3 is 13 amino acids. CDR1 is MNHNY, CDR2 SVGAGI, per germline (reference sequence). The CDR3 nucleotides are TGTGCCAGCAGTCTTGCGGGAGCAGATACGCAGTATTTT. Its translation: CASSLAGADTQYF.

V gene TRBV6-5 combines with J gene TRBJ1-1; D gene uncertain. V was shortened by 6 bases and J by 10 bases, with 15 bases between the two germline ends. Looked up from germline, CDR1 is MNHEY and CDR2 is SVGAGI. The CDR3 extends over 12 amino acids. CDR3 nucleotides: TGTGCCAGCAGCCCAGCCGATGAGGCAGCTTTCTTT. Protein product: CASSPADEAAFF.

The rearrangement links TRBV3-1 to TRBJ1-1, with D tentatively TRBD1 (5 bases). Germline values: CDR1 LGHDT, CDR2 YNNKEL (reference sequence). The CDR3 has 13 amino acids. The V gene lost 4 bases and the J gene lost 6 bases, with 12 bases spanning the gap. This CDR3 is CASSLLQGAEAFF. CDR3 sequence (DNA): TGTGCCAGCAGCCTCCTTCAGGGCGCTGAAGCTTTCTTT. Full variable domain (missing parts from reference TRBV3-1 and TRBJ1-1): DTAVSQTPKYLVTQMGNDKSIKCEQNLGHDTMYWYKQDSKKFLKIMFSYNNKELIINETVPNRFSPKSPDKAHLNLHINSLELGDSAVYFCASSLLQGAEAFFGQGTRLTVV.

The chain is built from TRBV15 and TRBJ2-1, with 7 bases matching TRBD2. Germline V CDR1 and CDR2: LNHNV, YYDKDF (reference sequence). CDR3 length: 16 amino acids. The V gene end was trimmed by 0 bases and the J gene end by 9 bases; junction bases not matched to a gene: 11. The CDR3 nucleotides read TGTGCCACCAGCAGAGATTTCCTAGCGGAGCCAGGTGAGCAGTTCTTC. It encodes CATSRDFLAEPGEQFF.

This rearrangement joins TRBV28 to TRBJ2-3; D remains ambiguous. The CDR3 is 11 amino acids. Per germline, CDR1 MDHEN and CDR2 SYDVKM. With 10 bases removed from V and 3 bases from J, the gap between germline ends came to 8 bases. CDR3 region: CATRRTDTQYF. The CDR3 DNA reads TGTGCCACCCGGAGAACAGATACGCAGTATTTT. The whole variable domain, filled in from reference TRBV28 and TRBJ2-3, reads DVKVTQSSRYLVKRTGEKVFLECVQDMDHENMFWYRQDPGLGLRLIYFSYDVKMKEKGDIPEGYSVSREKKERFSLILESASTNQTSMYLCATRRTDTQYFGPGTRLTVL.

The chain combines TRBV6-5 with TRBJ2-7; weak D call: TRBD1 (5 bases). V was shortened by 9 bases and J by 6 bases, with 9 bases between the two germline ends. In germline, CDR1 is MNHEY, CDR2 SVGAGI. This CDR3 contains 10 residues. The CDR3 protein is CARAGSEQYF. CDR3 bases: TGTGCCAGAGCAGGGTCCGAGCAGTACTTC.

A single count supports this clonotype. This sequence joins TRBV21-1 and TRBJ2-7; the table's D call TRBD2 went unverified against the DNA. TRBV21-1 is termed a pseudogene. The CDR3 runs to 16 residues. This chain's CDR3 is CASSKHATSGTYEQYF. The CDR3 DNA reads as TGTGCCAGCAGCAAACATGCGACTAGCGGTACCTACGAGCAGTACTTC.

The chain has TRBV6-2 or TRBV6-3 and TRBJ2-2, with a possible D match to TRBD2 (5 bases). Per germline, CDR1 MNHEY and CDR2 SVGEGT. The V end was cut by 6 bases, the J end by 7 bases, with 15 bases between. There are 14 residues in the CDR3. CDR3 bases: TGTGCCAGCAGCCTGATCTTAGCGTACGGGGAGCTGTTTTTT. It codes for CASSLILAYGELFF.